The T cell receptor (beta chain) under discussion was sequenced for a study of T-cell memory formation after mild COVID-19. J gave up 1 base and V 6 bases, and 6 bases lay outside the gene matches. The germline gives CDR1 DFQATT, CDR2 SNEGSKA (reference sequence). CDR3 length: 14 residues. Notes on the study in general: The finding that pre-infection memory included some responding clones suggested that cross-reactive memory joined. CD4+ contracting clones were mainly CM and EM; CD8+ ones, EMRA.

This clonotype appeared many times. What it recognizes is unknown. After 5'RACE with constant-segment primers, TCR alpha and TCR beta cDNA libraries carrying sample barcodes and UMIs were obtained. TCRdb redid the calling of the 5' RACE reads with MiXCR, one entry per CDR3 protein. The sample consists of over 500,000 distinct CDR3 sequences, 17% of them appearing once. What was sequenced was PBMCs or a T cell subset sorted from them (not recorded which). This chain connects TRBV20-1 to TRBJ2-7, with 10 bases lining up with TRBD1. This receptor was identified in an adult woman who had mild COVID-19 (a few samples of this study predate the infection). Cell type and time point are not known. CDR3 in amino acids: CSAPRTGGSYEQYF. Here the CDR3 DNA reads TGCAGTGCCCCACGGACAGGGGGATCCTACGAGCAGTACTTC.